These T cell receptor beta chains were read from a single sample in a study of post-analysis software for immune sequencing data. TCRdb re-analysed the PCR reads in MiXCR, keeping a single row per CDR3 protein. The table lists hundreds of thousands of distinct CDR3 sequences, 40% to 50% of them singletons. Input material: blood. These receptors all stem from a girl aged 10-17 years with multiple sclerosis. CDR3s include the opening cysteine and the closing phenylalanine or tryptophan. A D gene is named only where the DNA matches it firmly. A row's size may be missing; if present it is once, few, many or a size class.

j_gene	v_gene	abundance	d_gene	CDR3aa	CDR3nt
TRBJ1-1	TRBV7-8	.	TRBD1	CASTEGTANTEAFF	TGTGCCAGCACCGAAGGGACAGCGAACACTGAAGCTTTCTTT
TRBJ2-7	TRBV7-2	few	.	CASSLDLGAYEQYF	TGTGCCAGCAGCTTAGATCTGGGGGCCTACGAGCAGTACTTC
TRBJ2-3	TRBV7-2	few	.	CASSPIGEEGTDTQYF	TGTGCCAGCAGCCCCATCGGGGAGGAGGGCACAGATACGCAGTATTTT
TRBJ2-1	TRBV7-2	.	.	CASSEKPGLAIVNEQFF	TGTGCCAGCAGCGAAAAACCGGGACTCGCAATCGTAAATGAGCAGTTCTTC
TRBJ2-5	TRBV12-5	.	.	CASGLVQVRDHQETQYF	TGTGCTAGTGGTTTGGTACAGGTTAGGGACCATCAAGAGACCCAGTACTTC
TRBJ2-3	TRBV11-3	.	.	CASSPKERGAQQNRDTQYF	TGTGCCAGCAGCCCAAAAGAACGGGGGGCGCAACAAAACCGAGATACGCAGTATTTT
TRBJ2-6	TRBV13	.	.	CASSSLQPGANVLTF	TGTGCCAGCAGCTCCCTACAGCCTGGGGCCAACGTCCTGACTTTC
TRBJ2-4	TRBV12-3/TRBV12-4	few	.	CASREGAKNIQYF	TGTGCCAGCAGGGAAGGGGCCAAAAACATTCAGTACTTC
TRBJ2-6	TRBV4-1	.	.	CASSQGTEGTTSGANVLTF	TGCGCCAGCAGCCAAGGGACAGAAGGGACGACCTCTGGGGCCAACGTCCTGACTTTC
TRBJ2-7	TRBV20-1	.	TRBD1	CSARQYRGRSHEQYF	TGCAGTGCTAGACAATACAGGGGGCGGTCCCACGAGCAGTACTTC
TRBJ2-1	TRBV4-2	.	.	CASSYPDSNEQFF	TGTGCCAGCAGTTACCCGGACAGCAATGAGCAGTTCTTC
TRBJ1-1	TRBV5-1	once	.	CASSFRVHTEAFF	TGCGCCAGCAGCTTTCGGGTACACACTGAAGCTTTCTTT
TRBJ1-2	TRBV19	once	.	CASLTGQYGYTF	TGTGCCAGTCTAACAGGGCAGTATGGCTACACCTTC
TRBJ2-5	TRBV7-3	few	TRBD2	CASSKASGGQETQYF	TGTGCCAGCAGCAAAGCCAGCGGGGGCCAAGAGACCCAGTACTTC
TRBJ1-1	TRBV5-1	.	TRBD1	CASGLAPTMTGAEAFF	TGCGCCAGCGGCTTGGCCCCAACAATGACAGGGGCTGAAGCTTTCTTT
TRBJ1-2	TRBV6-1	.	.	CASKMDKRDGYTF	TGTGCCAGCAAGATGGACAAAAGGGACGGCTACACCTTC
TRBJ1-1	TRBV6-2/TRBV6-3	.	.	CASRAGEMNTEAFF	TGTGCCAGCAGGGCGGGGGAGATGAACACTGAAGCTTTCTTT
TRBJ2-5	TRBV4-2	.	TRBD2	CASSPGLAGIQETQYF	TGTGCCAGCAGCCCTGGACTAGCGGGGATACAAGAGACCCAGTACTTC
TRBJ2-3	TRBV6-5	.	.	CASSTRRLLTDTQYF	TGTGCCAGCAGTACCCGACGTTTACTCACAGATACGCAGTATTTT
TRBJ2-1	TRBV6-2/TRBV6-3	.	.	CASSSTGAHNEQFF	TGTGCCAGCAGTTCCACGGGAGCCCACAATGAGCAGTTCTTC
TRBJ2-1	TRBV7-3	.	.	CASSQPPGNGNNEQFF	TGTGCCAGCAGCCAACCCCCGGGTAACGGGAACAATGAGCAGTTCTTC
TRBJ2-1	TRBV12-3/TRBV12-4	.	TRBD2	CASSLFGRSYNEQFF	TGTGCCAGCAGTTTATTCGGGAGGTCCTACAATGAGCAGTTCTTC
TRBJ2-7	TRBV12-3/TRBV12-4	.	.	CASRSRDGGQYEQYF	TGTGCCAGCAGGAGCCGGGACGGGGGTCAATACGAGCAGTACTTC
TRBJ2-3	TRBV4-1	once	TRBD2	CASSHPREREGPRYF	TGCGCCAGCAGCCACCCCAGGGAGCGGGAGGGCCCTAGGTATTTT
TRBJ1-2	TRBV4-1	.	TRBD1	CASSPREGAGDYTF	TGCGCCAGCAGCCCGAGAGAGGGGGCGGGAGACTACACCTTC
TRBJ2-7	TRBV10-3	.	TRBD1	CAIGRTGGGYEQYF	TGTGCCATCGGACGGACAGGGGGCGGGTACGAGCAGTACTTC
TRBJ2-1	TRBV28	.	.	CASSSTNGINEQFF	TGTGCCAGCAGTTCCACGAATGGGATAAATGAGCAGTTCTTC
TRBJ2-5	TRBV7-2	.	TRBD2	CASSLALAGGNEQYF	TGTGCCAGCAGCTTAGCACTAGCGGGGGGCAATGAGCAGTACTTC
TRBJ2-7	TRBV7-3	.	.	CASSKDLSYEQYF	TGTGCCAGTAGCAAAGACCTCTCCTACGAGCAGTACTTC
TRBJ2-3	TRBV5-1	.	.	CASSPTHASTDTQYF	TGCGCCAGCAGCCCGACCCATGCCTCCACAGATACGCAGTATTTT
TRBJ1-6	TRBV27	few	.	CADLNSPLHF	TGTGCCGACTTAAATTCACCCCTCCACTTT
TRBJ2-7	TRBV12-3/TRBV12-4	few	.	CASSLRGTSYEQYF	TGTGCCAGCAGTCTTAGGGGTACCTCCTACGAGCAGTACTTC
TRBJ2-1	TRBV12-3/TRBV12-4	.	.	CASRHRGEQFF	TGTGCCAGCAGACACCGTGGAGAGCAGTTCTTC
TRBJ2-7	TRBV3-1	.	TRBD2	CASSQGLANSYEQYF	TGTGCCAGCAGCCAGGGACTAGCGAATTCCTACGAGCAGTACTTC
TRBJ1-2	TRBV10-3	few	.	CAISERGFQDRYTF	TGTGCCATCAGTGAGAGAGGGTTCCAAGATCGCTACACCTTC
TRBJ1-2	TRBV12-3/TRBV12-4	few	TRBD1	CASSFSDRGDGYTF	TGTGCCAGCAGTTTTTCGGACAGGGGGGACGGCTACACCTTC
TRBJ2-7	TRBV10-3	few	TRBD2	CAISPTLAGGPVGSGSYEQYF	TGTGCCATCAGCCCTACCCTAGCGGGAGGGCCAGTGGGGAGTGGATCTTACGAGCAGTACTTC
TRBJ2-3	TRBV20-1	.	.	CSARGTFDTQYF	TGCAGTGCTAGGGGGACGTTCGATACGCAGTATTTT
TRBJ2-3	TRBV20-1	.	TRBD2	CSATIAGGPDTQYF	TGCAGTGCAACTATAGCGGGAGGTCCAGATACGCAGTATTTT
TRBJ2-5	TRBV24-1	few	.	CATSDSWTQQETQYF	TGTGCCACCAGTGACTCTTGGACACAGCAAGAGACCCAGTACTTC
TRBJ2-1	TRBV5-1	few	TRBD2	CASSLGGSGGHYNEQFF	TGCGCCAGCAGCTTGGGGGGTAGCGGGGGGCACTACAATGAGCAGTTCTTC
TRBJ1-5	TRBV29-1	few	.	CSVVDSSNQPQHF	TGCAGCGTTGTTGACAGTAGCAATCAGCCCCAGCATTTT
TRBJ1-1	TRBV7-8	.	.	CASSLEPPLEAFF	TGTGCCAGCAGCTTAGAACCCCCGCTGGAAGCTTTCTTT